The present T cell receptor (beta chain) was sequenced within a study of response to subunit inactivated influenza vaccine listed by TCRdb under 2018. About the investigation overall: To follow how T cells responded to a trivalent subunit inactivated influenza vaccine, the researchers relied on deep quantitative profiling of the T cell receptor repertoire. Findings and caveats that apply to the study as a whole: It was suggested by the authors that each seasonal influenza vaccination may recruit only a limited number of new T cells.

As encoded in the germline V gene, CDR1 is LGHNA while CDR2 is YNFKEQ. Measured from the cysteine to the phenylalanine, the CDR3 is 15 residues long. Only the CDR3 part of the read is kept: 45 bases, read in frame from the first base. Trimming accounts for 4 bases at V and 3 bases at J, while the number of junction bases matched to no gene is 7. About this clonotype itself: It has no known antigen specificity. Base qualities are not recorded, but no much larger clone differs from it by a single base.

The method behind the library was RT-PCR. For sequencing, an Illumina HiSeq 2500 was employed. TCRdb passed the public sequencing reads through fastp at Q25 and MiXCR, retaining productive beta sequences. Every entry covers one CDR3 protein and lists the most common genes and DNA from its rows. The sample includes more than 450,000 distinct CDR3 sequences, with 10% to 12% observed a single time. Approximately 9.9% of the sample comes from the top ten. The same specimen was also included in a second study, on T cells expressing NK-cell markers. The second study's authors report: The TCR beta cDNA libraries were made using 5'RACE template switching, a step that added both a universal primer site and unique molecular identifiers. TCR beta-chain repertoires were profiled in sorted CD3+CD56+NKG2C+, CD3+CD56+NKG2C- and CD3+CD56-NKG2C+ T-cell subsets from about 8 donors. Of the eight sequenced donors, seven were found to be HCMV-seropositive and one was found to be HCMV-seronegative. In several experiments an anti-gammadeltaTCR antibody was added to restrict sorting to alphabetaTCR-expressing T cells. In 6 or 7 donors, the dominant CD3+CD56+NKG2C+ clonotypes ranked among the top 10 CD8+ clonotypes, making up roughly 1.0-8% of CD8+ T cells. Those dominant clonotypes were again the most abundant among CD3+CD56-NKG2C+ cells in a handful of donors, at roughly 25-65%. Whether the expanded NKG2C-expressing T cell clones were specific for HCMV antigens was left unclear. The eight sequenced donors were randomly selected healthy volunteers, three men and five women. HCMV serostatus was determined by detecting HCMV-specific IgG in serum with a commercial ELISA kit. Peripheral blood mononuclear cells were isolated from blood by Ficoll density gradient centrifugation. For a handful of donors, unsorted PBMC were also used to sequence bulk peripheral blood T-cell repertoires. cDNA synthesis was primed from the TCR beta constant segment, followed by two successive PCR amplification steps. Illumina HiSeq 2000/2500, MiSeq or NextSeq was used to sequence libraries as 2 x 150 bp reads. MIGEC handled demultiplexing of the reads and grouping by UMI, while MiTCR was used to assemble and quantify clonotypes. Only TCR cDNA sequences supported by at least two reads were kept to exclude erroneous sequences. Downstream repertoire analysis used the tcR package, and clonotypes were matched across fractions by CDR3 nucleotide sequence plus V segment. VDJmatch was used to annotate antigen specificity against VDJdb, with one amino acid substitution allowed in CDR3.

The sequencing used PBMCs from blood, collected on the day of vaccination. Recombination joined TRBV4-2 with TRBJ2-7, with TRBD2 matching 9 junction bases. The clonotype was recovered from a man aged 50 or older who received an inactivated influenza vaccine. Donor details come from another sample of the same person, matched by shared clones. The nucleotide sequence is TGTGCCAGCAGCCCGTCACTAGCGGGTGGCTACGAGCAGTACTTC. Translated, it reads CASSPSLAGGYEQYF.